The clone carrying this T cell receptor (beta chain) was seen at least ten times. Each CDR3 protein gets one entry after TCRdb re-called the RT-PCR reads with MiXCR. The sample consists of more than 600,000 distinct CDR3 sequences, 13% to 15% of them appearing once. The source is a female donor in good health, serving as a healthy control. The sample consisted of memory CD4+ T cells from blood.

CDR3: CASSPTGSGYNEQFF. Written as DNA, the CDR3 is TGTGCCAGCAGTCCGACAGGGTCGGGGTACAATGAGCAGTTCTTC. The chain links TRBV5-5 to TRBJ2-1, with 7 bases matching TRBD1. There are 15 residues in the CDR3. V was clipped by 5 bases and J by 4 bases; unmatched bases: 9. Germline CDR1 reads SGHKS; CDR2 reads YYEKEE (reference sequence). Based on the CDR3 plus reference TRBV5-5 and TRBJ2-1, the full variable domain is DAGVTQSPTHLIKTRGQQVTLRCSPISGHKSVSWYQQVLGQGPQFIFQYYEKEERGRGNFPDRFSARQFPNYSSELNVNALLLGDSALYLCASSPTGSGYNEQFFGPGTRLTVL.